One sample yielded the 17 T cell receptor beta chains listed below, sequenced in a study of CD8 T cells in Susac syndrome. Reverse transcription used about 0.45 to 1 ug RNA and random hexamers. In TCRdb, the immunoSEQ multiplex PCR reads were re-called with MiXCR into one record per CDR3 protein. The table lists around 130,000 distinct CDR3 sequences, roughly 94% of them singletons. The sample taken for sequencing was CD4+ T cells from PBMCs. The receptors here all came from a human donor in good health.

The genes are TRBV4-1 and TRBJ2-3; 7 bases map to TRBD2. V shed 0 bases, J shed 0 bases, and the junction held 12 bases outside the gene matches. The CDR3 contains 19 residues. Germline assignment: CDR1 MGHRA and CDR2 YSYEKL. The CDR3 protein is CASSQESSGKTKSTDTQYF. In DNA, the CDR3 is TGCGCCAGCAGCCAAGAGTCTAGCGGAAAGACAAAAAGCACAGATACGCAGTATTTT.

The chain combines TRBV6-1 with TRBJ2-7; 7 positions match TRBD2. Germline-derived CDR1 and CDR2 are MNHNS and SASEGT. This CDR3 spans 16 amino acids. Trimming took 6 bases from V and 2 from J; bases not matched to a gene: 13. CDR3 sequence reads: CASSPPGLEFPYEQYF. In DNA, the CDR3 is TGTGCCAGCAGCCCTCCTGGACTAGAGTTTCCCTACGAGCAGTACTTC.

This clonotype showed up just once. The chain recombines TRBV20-1 with TRBJ1-5; D is uncertain. Germline CDR1 is DFQATT and CDR2 is SNEGSKA (reference sequence). V lost 2 bases and J 0 bases, leaving 8 bases between the germline ends. There are 14 residues in the CDR3. Here the CDR3 reads CSARRETSNQPQHF. The CDR3 nucleotides are TGCAGTGCTAGAAGAGAAACTAGCAATCAGCCCCAGCATTTT.

V usage is TRBV7-9 and J usage is TRBJ2-7; a possible D gene is TRBD1 (5 bases). V gave up 1 base and J gave up 3 bases, with 10 bases separating them. Germline V gene sequence: CDR1 SEHNR, CDR2 FQNEAQ (reference sequence). The CDR3 runs 14 residues. The CDR3 spells CASSLGGSYYEQYF. DNA of the CDR3: TGTGCCAGCAGCTTAGGGGGCAGTTACTACGAGCAGTACTTC. Together with reference TRBV7-9 and TRBJ2-7, the CDR3 gives the full variable domain: DTGVSQNPRHKITKRGQNVTFRCDPISEHNRLYWYRQTLGQGPEFLTYFQNEAQLEKSRLLSDRFSAERPKGSFSTLEIQRTEQGDSAMYLCASSLGGSYYEQYFGPGTRLTVT.

The gene calls are TRBV20-1 and TRBJ2-1, with 16 positions matching TRBD2. The trim removed 3 bases at V and 9 bases at J, leaving 8 bases unmatched. CDR3 length equals 16 residues. Per the germline V gene, CDR1 is DFQATT and CDR2 is SNEGSKA (reference sequence). CDR3 region: CSASPGLAGGPGEQFF. CDR3 DNA: TGCAGTGCTAGCCCGGGACTAGCGGGAGGGCCGGGTGAGCAGTTCTTC.

V and J are TRBV11-2 and TRBJ2-7; 11 bases are a match to TRBD2. The CDR3 has 16 residues. The trim removed 1 base at V and 0 bases at J, leaving 2 bases unmatched. Germline V CDR1 and CDR2: SGHAT, FQNNGV. CDR3 nucleotide sequence: TGTGCCAGCAGCTTAGTAGCGGGAGGGCTCTCCTACGAGCAGTACTTC. Translated: CASSLVAGGLSYEQYF.

The chain combines TRBV24-1 with TRBJ2-2; D perhaps matches TRBD1 (6 bases). The CDR3 has 18 residues. CDR1 is KGHDR and CDR2 is SFDVKD in the germline V gene. The ends were cut back, 4 bases at V and 0 bases at J, with 17 bases in the middle. The CDR3 DNA sequence: TGTGCCACCAGTGACCCTGTGACGGGACACTCGAACACCGGGGAGCTGTTTTTT. Its translation is CATSDPVTGHSNTGELFF.

The rearrangement uses TRBV20-1 and TRBJ1-2; D is possibly TRBD1 (6 bases). CDR1 and CDR2 from the germline V gene are DFQATT and SNEGSKA (reference sequence). This CDR3 comprises 13 residues. The V and J ends lost 0 bases and 8 bases respectively, with 13 bases between them. The chain's CDR3 is CSARDSTGLGYTF. The CDR3 DNA reads TGCAGTGCTAGAGATTCTACAGGGCTCGGCTACACCTTC.

This chain links TRBV20-1 with TRBJ2-7, with a weak D call TRBD2 (5 bases). V lost 6 bases and J 0 bases, leaving 12 bases between the germline ends. This CDR3 contains 13 residues. CDR1 is DFQATT, CDR2 SNEGSKA, per germline (reference sequence). In nucleotides, the CDR3 is TGCAGTGCGACTACTTTTAGCTCCTACGAGCAGTACTTC. Translated, it gives CSATTFSSYEQYF.

The chain's CDR3 is CASSAPRENRGRETQYF. CDR3 nucleotide sequence: TGTGCCAGCAGCGCCCCTAGGGAGAACAGGGGGCGAGAGACCCAGTACTTC. V is TRBV9 and J is TRBJ2-5, with TRBD1 matching 9 bases. This CDR3 is 17 amino acids long. Per the germline V gene, CDR1 is SGDLS and CDR2 is YYNGEE. Trimming cost V 3 bases and J 4 bases; bases outside gene matches: 13.

This clonotype was observed once. The rearrangement joins TRBV5-1 to TRBJ1-1; D not certain. CDR1 and CDR2 from the germline V gene are SGHRS and YFSETQ. V lost 2 bases to trimming and J lost 1 base, with 12 bases between them. There are 15 residues in the CDR3. CDR3 region: CASSLGQLRNTEAFF. The CDR3 DNA sequence: TGCGCCAGCAGCTTAGGGCAGCTCAGGAACACTGAAGCTTTCTTT.

V is TRBV27 and J is TRBJ2-6, with no clear D. Germline V gene data show CDR1 as MNHEY and CDR2 as SMNVEV (reference sequence). Between the trimmed V and J ends, which lost 1 base and 1 base, there was a span of 8 bases. CDR3 length equals 16 residues. The CDR3 sequence: CASSLFWVSGANVLTF. DNA of the CDR3: TGTGCCAGCAGTTTATTCTGGGTATCTGGGGCCAACGTCCTGACTTTC.

This chain joins TRBV29-1 and TRBJ2-2; D perhaps matches TRBD1 (5 bases). Germline CDR1 reads SQVTM; CDR2 reads ANQGSEA. This CDR3 region has 14 residues. Trimming pared 1 base from V and 1 base from J, leaving 7 bases between. The CDR3 DNA reads TGCAGCGTTGAAGCGCAGGGGAACACCGGGGAGCTGTTTTTT. It specifies CSVEAQGNTGELFF.

V is TRBV19 and J is TRBJ2-2, with 13 bases fitting TRBD2. V shed 8 bases and J 6 bases; nucleotides not matched to a gene: 6. The germline V gene encodes CDR1 LNHDA and CDR2 SQIVND (reference sequence). The CDR3 contains 15 residues. Here the CDR3 reads CASHGLAGVSGELFF. The CDR3 coding sequence is TGTGCCAGTCACGGACTAGCGGGAGTTTCCGGGGAGCTGTTTTTT.

V is TRBV9 and J is TRBJ1-1; D uncertain. Deletions cut 0 bases from V and 2 bases from J, with 8 bases between. Germline V lookup: CDR1 SGDLS, CDR2 YYNGEE. This CDR3 comprises 14 residues. Here the CDR3 DNA reads TGTGCCAGCAGCGTAGGAGGTGTAAACACTGAAGCTTTCTTT. As protein: CASSVGGVNTEAFF.

The chain has TRBV20-1 and TRBJ2-4, with TRBD2 matching over 8 bases. From germline, CDR1 is DFQATT and CDR2 SNEGSKA (reference sequence). The trim removed 4 bases at V and 3 bases at J, leaving 5 bases unmatched. The CDR3 totals 14 residues. The CDR3 DNA sequence: TGCAGTGCTAAAACTAGCGGTGGCAAAAACATTCAGTACTTC. Translated: CSAKTSGGKNIQYF.

The chain uses TRBV5-1 and TRBJ2-1, with TRBD2 matching 8 bases. Per the germline V gene, CDR1 is SGHRS and CDR2 is YFSETQ. V lost 0 bases to trimming and J lost 2 bases; unmatched junction nucleotides: 4. This CDR3 comprises 16 residues. The DNA of the CDR3 is TGCGCCAGCAGCTTGGCCGGCGGGAGGACCTACAATGAGCAGTTCTTC. Amino acids: CASSLAGGRTYNEQFF.